In its sample, the clone carrying this T cell receptor (beta chain) ranks as medium-sized. The length of the CDR3 is 14 residues. V lost 4 bases and J 12 bases, leaving 19 bases between the germline ends. Germline-derived CDR1 and CDR2 are SGHAT and FQNNGV. This sample is drawn from a study of tumor-infiltrating lymphocytes in primary liver carcinoma. Each 20-30 mg portion of unsorted bulk tissue served as the source for co-extraction of RNA and DNA. A constant-region primer primed TCR beta cDNA synthesis from about 0.55 ug of total RNA. Three rounds of nested multiplex PCR with slightly modified ARM-PCR produced TCR beta libraries. The first two PCR rounds used TRBV1-TRBV30 primers with a Cbeta primer, approximately 9 cycles each. One entry per CDR3 protein, called by TCRdb with MiXCR from the multiplex PCR reads. The sample has more than 60,000 distinct CDR3 sequences, 60% to 75% seen once; the top ten hold approximately 30%.

This TCR was sampled from a man aged 35 to 55 with primary liver carcinoma and hepatitis B virus infection. The sequencing sample was made of liver tumor tissue from sampling region 4. Noted subset: tumor region T4, right-lateral pole. This chain uses TRBV11-2 with TRBJ2-1; D possibly corresponds to TRBD1 (5 bases). CDR3: CASSSSVGAMGQFF. CDR3 nucleotides: TGTGCCAGCAGCTCATCCGTTGGGGCGATGGGGCAGTTCTTC.